A selection of T cell receptor beta chains follows, all from one sample in a study of shared clonotypes between healthy human individuals. Only in-frame clones appear in the TCRdb table, and some are missing; sequencing was by immunoSEQ multiplex PCR. This table has about 480,000 clones, 60% to 80% appearing once. What was sequenced was PBMCs. The receptors stem from a woman between 40 and 55 years old in good health. Some clones in this sample may be carry-over from other donors' samples. CDR3s include the opening cysteine and the closing phenylalanine or tryptophan. The order of the fields is V gene, CDR3 protein.

v_call: TRBV5-4; cdr3_aa: CASSSPDRRRTEAFF
v_call: TRBV28; cdr3_aa: CASSFPGTSGPYEQYF
v_call: TRBV7-2; cdr3_aa: CASSLAGRVGGELFF
v_call: TRBV28; cdr3_aa: CASSEGWGPSTDTQYF
v_call: TRBV7-9; cdr3_aa: CASRSSGASSYNEQFF
v_call: TRBV5-1; cdr3_aa: CASSGQGRPIEKLFF
v_call: TRBV4-2; cdr3_aa: CASSQDGTSGRAINTQYF
v_call: TRBV6-5; cdr3_aa: CASSYSPYGYTF
v_call: TRBV5-1; cdr3_aa: CASSLAGVGTEAFF
v_call: TRBV6-5; cdr3_aa: CASSSGIGYNEQFF